This T cell receptor beta chain was obtained from a study of regulatory T cells in long-lasting Graves disease (dated by TCRdb to the early 2020s). About the full investigation: To count as having persistent Graves' disease, a patient had to have received antithyroid drug treatment for over 5 years with TSH receptor autoantibodies remaining persistently positive. Patients with persistent Graves' disease were compared with patients with newly diagnosed Graves' disease using TCR sequencing and RNA sequencing of peripheral blood. The study was conducted in China and was registered as a clinical trial. A total of around 35 samples underwent TCR sequencing: approximately 13 from persistent and roughly 20 from newly diagnosed Graves' disease patients. Persistent Graves' disease patients in the clinical cohort had taken antithyroid drugs for approximately ten years on average. Overall study results and their limits: Persistent disease showed preferential use of TRBV28, TRBJ1-2 and TRBJ2-5, whereas newly diagnosed disease favored TRBV20-1 and TRBJ2-1. Only peripheral blood was studied, because thyroid tissue, the primary lesion, was inaccessible. The authors acknowledged the small sample size as a limitation that may reduce accuracy. Persistent Graves' disease patients showed lower TCR Shannon entropy and fewer highly expanded clones than newly diagnosed patients, suggesting clonal expansion. A larger number of public clonotypes was shared among persistent patients (approximately 2,600) than among newly diagnosed patients (about 990). Only the TCR beta chain was sequenced and analyzed.

Sample time point, as interpreted from the label and publication: persistent/refractory GD, antithyroid drugs over 5 years with positive TRAb. RNA was extracted from PBMCs in TRIzol for both TCR sequencing and RNA sequencing. Graves' disease was diagnosed according to American Thyroid Association guidelines. Recruitment of patients was carried out at an endocrinology department in Xi'an, China. Each patient gave about 8.1 milliliters of peripheral blood, collected in an EDTA anticoagulant tube. PBMCs were isolated by Ficoll Paque Plus density gradient separation without further T cell sorting. An Agilent 2100 Bioanalyzer and agarose gel were used to assess RNA quality, and a NanoDrop 2000 was used to measure RNA concentration. From a lookup of the germline V gene (reference sequence), CDR1 and CDR2 are DFQATT and SNEGSKA. Cut back by 4 bases and 3 bases, the V and J ends lie 7 bases apart. The CDR3 holds 13 amino acids from the cysteine to the phenylalanine. Only the CDR3 part of the read is kept: 39 bases, read in frame from the first base.

The library was made by multiplex PCR. These reads were obtained on an Illumina HiSeq 4000. TCR beta libraries were built with iRepertoire HTBI primers and Arm-PCR amplification of CDR3 regions. Before sequencing, the PCR products went through gel purification. The paper's processing steps were these. A total of 62 TRBV and 14 TRBJ segments were identified across samples and were used for gene usage analysis of CDR3 amino acid clonotypes. Filtered high-quality paired reads were merged into contigs using COPE and FqMerger. BLAST was used to align contigs to IMGT TRBV, TRBD and TRBJ reference genes, and CDR3 was defined according to IMGT. Any clonotype with a frequency above 0.1% was classified as a highly expanded clone. Repertoire diversity was measured by Shannon entropy, and V-J evenness by the Gini coefficient. A clonotype found in more than one individual was treated as public. TCRdb reran the public reads through fastp at Q25 and MiXCR, keeping productive beta chains. Identical CDR3 protein sequences are pooled into one entry, listed with their most common genes and DNA. These V and J calls derive from TCRdb rather than the authors' analysis. Recorded for this sample are 500,000 to 800,000 distinct CDR3 sequences; about 30% of them occurred a single time. Together, the top ten hold about 40% of the sample.

Details on this clonotype: Its antigen is currently not known. No base-level quality is on record; no much larger clone is a single base apart.

This chain is built from TRBV20-1 and TRBJ1-6; TRBD1 might be the D gene, on 6 matching bases. Sequencing was performed on peripheral blood mononuclear cells (PBMCs), taken when the disease was refractory, from a patient treated with antithyroid drugs. This sequence originates from a female donor with Graves disease. CDR3 sequence: CSAMDSYNSPLHF. The nucleotide sequence reads as follows: TGCAGTGCTATGGACAGCTATAATTCACCCCTCCACTTT.